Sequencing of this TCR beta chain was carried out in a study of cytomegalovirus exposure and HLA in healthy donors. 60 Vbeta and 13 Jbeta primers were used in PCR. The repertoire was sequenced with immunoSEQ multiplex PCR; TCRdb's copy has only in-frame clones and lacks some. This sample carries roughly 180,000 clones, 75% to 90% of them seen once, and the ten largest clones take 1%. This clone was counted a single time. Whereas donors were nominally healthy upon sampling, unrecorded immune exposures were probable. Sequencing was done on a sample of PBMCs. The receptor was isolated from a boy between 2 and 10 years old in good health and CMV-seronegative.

The CDR3 DNA reads as TGTGCCAGCAGTGAGACAGGGGCGGGCGAGCAGTACTTC. It codes for CASSETGAGEQYF. The gene calls are TRBV6-1 and TRBJ2-7, with TRBD1 matching 8 bases. The J segment lost 6 bases and the V segment lost 3 bases, leaving 4 bases of the junction unmatched. The CDR3 has 13 amino acids. Germline CDR1 and CDR2: MNHNS and SASEGT.